This T cell receptor (beta chain) derives from a study of blood T cell repertoires in COVID-19. The overall study: Spain, Italy and the United States supplied samples that represented acute and convalescent COVID-19.

This CDR3 contains 16 residues. Looked up from germline, CDR1 is SGHVS and CDR2 is FQNEAQ. Deletions cut 0 bases from V and 6 bases from J, with 18 bases between. In the authors' workflow: Estimation of nucleated cell counts was performed using reference gene primer amplification. The method was immunoSEQ multiplex PCR; TCRdb's version includes in-frame clones alone and lacks a portion of them. The DNA was the basis for D and trimming; V, J and clone size are from that table. The sample has 24,000 or so clones, 75% to 90% seen once. Sequenced: peripheral blood. The receptor's source is a woman at least 80 years old with active or convalescent COVID-19. V and J are TRBV7-8 and TRBJ2-7, with D maybe TRBD1 (5 bases). CDR3 protein: CASSLAGPLVRGEQYF. The CDR3 DNA reads TGTGCCAGCAGCTTAGCAGGTCCTTTGGTTAGGGGCGAGCAGTACTTC.